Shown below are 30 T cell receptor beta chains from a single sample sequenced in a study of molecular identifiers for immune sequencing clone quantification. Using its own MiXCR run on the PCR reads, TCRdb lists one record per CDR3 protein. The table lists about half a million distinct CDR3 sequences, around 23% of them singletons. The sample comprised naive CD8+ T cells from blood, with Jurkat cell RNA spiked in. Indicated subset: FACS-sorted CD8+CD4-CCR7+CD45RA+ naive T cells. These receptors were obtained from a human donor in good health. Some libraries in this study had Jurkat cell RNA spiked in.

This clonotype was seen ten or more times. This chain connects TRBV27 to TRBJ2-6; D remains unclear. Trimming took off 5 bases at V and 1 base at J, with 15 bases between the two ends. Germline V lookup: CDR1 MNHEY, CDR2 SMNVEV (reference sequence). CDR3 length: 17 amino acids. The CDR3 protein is CASSGLIGRSGANVLTF. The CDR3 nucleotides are TGTGCCAGCAGTGGTTTAATTGGAAGGTCTGGGGCCAACGTCCTGACTTTC. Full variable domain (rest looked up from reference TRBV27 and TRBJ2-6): EAQVTQNPRYLITVTGKKLTVTCSQNMNHEYMSWYRQDPGLGLRQIYYSMNVEVTDKGDVPEGYKVSRKEKRNFPLILESPSPNQTSLYFCASSGLIGRSGANVLTFGAGSRLTVL.

The DNA of the CDR3 is TGTGCCAGTAGTTCCAGCCCCTTCGGCAATCAGCCCCAGCATTTT. The encoded protein is CASSSSPFGNQPQHF. The V call is TRBV19, the J call TRBJ1-5, with D unresolved. This CDR3 has 15 residues. From germline, CDR1 is LNHDA and CDR2 SQIVND (reference sequence). With 5 bases removed from V and 2 bases from J, the gap between germline ends came to 13 bases.

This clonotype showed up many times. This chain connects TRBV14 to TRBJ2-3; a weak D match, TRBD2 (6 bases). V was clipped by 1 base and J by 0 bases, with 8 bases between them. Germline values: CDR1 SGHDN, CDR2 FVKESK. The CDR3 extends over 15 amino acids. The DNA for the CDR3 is TGTGCCAGCAGCCAAGGCGGGGCAAGCACAGATACGCAGTATTTT. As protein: CASSQGGASTDTQYF.

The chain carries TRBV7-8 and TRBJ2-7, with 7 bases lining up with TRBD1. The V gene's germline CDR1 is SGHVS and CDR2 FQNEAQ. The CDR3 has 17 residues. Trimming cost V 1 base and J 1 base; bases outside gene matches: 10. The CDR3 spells CASSLETTGVGSYEQYF. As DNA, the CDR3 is TGTGCCAGCAGCTTAGAGACCACAGGGGTAGGTTCCTACGAGCAGTACTTC. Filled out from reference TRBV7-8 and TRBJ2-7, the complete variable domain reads GAGVSQSPRYKVAKRGQDVALRCDPISGHVSLFWYQQALGQGPEFLTYFQNEAQLDKSGLPSDRFFAERPEGSVSTLKIQRTQQEDSAVYLCASSLETTGVGSYEQYFGPGTRLTVT.

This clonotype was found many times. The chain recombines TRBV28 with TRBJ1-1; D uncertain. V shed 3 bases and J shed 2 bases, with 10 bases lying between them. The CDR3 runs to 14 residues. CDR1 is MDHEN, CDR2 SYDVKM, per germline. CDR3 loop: CASSFRGPNTEAFF. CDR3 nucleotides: TGTGCCAGCAGTTTTAGAGGTCCAAACACTGAAGCTTTCTTT.

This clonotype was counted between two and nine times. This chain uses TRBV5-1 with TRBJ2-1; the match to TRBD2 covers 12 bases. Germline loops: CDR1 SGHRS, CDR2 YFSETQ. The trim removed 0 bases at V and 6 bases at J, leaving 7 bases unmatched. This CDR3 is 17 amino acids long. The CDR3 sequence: CASSLALAGGPLNEQFF. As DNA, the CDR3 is TGCGCCAGCAGCTTGGCCCTAGCGGGGGGGCCTCTCAATGAGCAGTTCTTC.

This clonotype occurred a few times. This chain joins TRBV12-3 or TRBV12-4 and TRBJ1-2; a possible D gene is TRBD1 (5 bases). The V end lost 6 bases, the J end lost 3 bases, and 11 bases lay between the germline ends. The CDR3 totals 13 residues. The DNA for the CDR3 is TGTGCCAGCAGCTTGACAGCACACTATGGCTACACCTTC. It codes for CASSLTAHYGYTF.

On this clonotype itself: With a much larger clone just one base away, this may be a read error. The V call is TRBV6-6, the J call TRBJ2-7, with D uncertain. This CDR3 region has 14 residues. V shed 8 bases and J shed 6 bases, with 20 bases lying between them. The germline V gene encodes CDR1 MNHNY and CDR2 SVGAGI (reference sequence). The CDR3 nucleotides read TGTGCCAGCTCCCCCCTCCAGGTTTGGGCCGAGCAGTACTTC. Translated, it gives CASSPLQVWAEQYF.

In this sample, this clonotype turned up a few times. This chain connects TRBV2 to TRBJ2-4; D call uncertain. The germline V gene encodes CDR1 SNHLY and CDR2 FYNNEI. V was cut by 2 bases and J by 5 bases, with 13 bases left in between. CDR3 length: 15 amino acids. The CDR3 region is CASSELWGSENIQYF. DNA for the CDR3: TGTGCCAGCAGTGAACTATGGGGTTCAGAAAACATTCAGTACTTC.

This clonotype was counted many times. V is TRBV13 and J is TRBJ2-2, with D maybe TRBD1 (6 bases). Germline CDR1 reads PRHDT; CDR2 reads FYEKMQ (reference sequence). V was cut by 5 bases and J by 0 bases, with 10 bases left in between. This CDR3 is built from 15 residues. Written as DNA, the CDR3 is TGTGCCAGCAGCGCGGACAGAGCGAACACCGGGGAGCTGTTTTTT. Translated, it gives CASSADRANTGELFF. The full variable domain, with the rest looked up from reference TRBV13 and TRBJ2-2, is AAGVIQSPRHLIKEKRETATLKCYPIPRHDTVYWYQQGPGQDPQFLISFYEKMQSDKGSIPDRFSAQQFSDYHSELNMSSLELGDSALYFCASSADRANTGELFFGEGSRLTVL.

CDR3 bases: TGTGCCAGCAGCTTGTTGACAGGGGGTTTTAATGAGCAGTTCTTC. It codes for CASSLLTGGFNEQFF. The V gene is TRBV11-3, the J gene TRBJ2-1; TRBD1 agrees at 9 bases. J gave up 7 bases and V 3 bases, and 7 bases lay outside the gene matches. Germline values: CDR1 SGHNT, CDR2 YENEEA. The CDR3 consists of 15 residues.

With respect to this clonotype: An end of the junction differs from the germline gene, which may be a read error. In nucleotides, the CDR3 is TGTGCCAGCAGTGGCAGAGACAGGAGCCCCTACGTGCAGTACTTC. Translating gives CASSGRDRSPYVQYF. The chain recombines TRBV2 with TRBJ2-7, with D perhaps TRBD1 (6 bases). CDR3 size: 15 residues. Germline CDR1 SNHLY, CDR2 FYNNEI.

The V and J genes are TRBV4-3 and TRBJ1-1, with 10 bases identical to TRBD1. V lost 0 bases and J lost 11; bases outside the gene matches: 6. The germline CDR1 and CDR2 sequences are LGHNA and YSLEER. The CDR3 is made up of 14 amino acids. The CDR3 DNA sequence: TGCGCCAGCAGCCAAGATGGCCGACAGGGGGCTGCTTTCTTT. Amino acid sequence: CASSQDGRQGAAFF.

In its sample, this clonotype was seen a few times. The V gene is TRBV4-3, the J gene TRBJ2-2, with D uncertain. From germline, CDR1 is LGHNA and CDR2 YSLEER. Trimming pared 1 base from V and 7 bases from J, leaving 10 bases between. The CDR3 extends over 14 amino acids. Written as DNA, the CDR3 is TGCGCCAGCAGCCAAGGAGTCATGGTCGGGGAGCTGTTTTTT. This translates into CASSQGVMVGELFF.

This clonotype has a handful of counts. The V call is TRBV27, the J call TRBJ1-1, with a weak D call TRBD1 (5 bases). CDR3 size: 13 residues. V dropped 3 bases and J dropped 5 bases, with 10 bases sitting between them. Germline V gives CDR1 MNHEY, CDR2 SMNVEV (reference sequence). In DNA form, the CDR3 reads TGTGCCAGCAGTTTCGAGGGGAGTACTGAAGCTTTCTTT. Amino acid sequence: CASSFEGSTEAFF.

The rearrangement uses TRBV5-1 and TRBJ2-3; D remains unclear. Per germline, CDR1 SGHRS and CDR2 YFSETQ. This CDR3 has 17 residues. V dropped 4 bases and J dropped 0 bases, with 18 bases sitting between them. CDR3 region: CASSATEDRISTDTQYF. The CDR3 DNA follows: TGCGCCAGCAGCGCGACCGAGGACCGGATTAGCACAGATACGCAGTATTTT.

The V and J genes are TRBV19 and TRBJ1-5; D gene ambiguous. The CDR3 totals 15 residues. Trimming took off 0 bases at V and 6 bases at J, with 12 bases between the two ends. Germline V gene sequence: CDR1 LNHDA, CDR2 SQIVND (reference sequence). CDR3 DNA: TGTGCCAGTAGTATAGATCCACAGTGGGGTCAGCCCCAGCATTTT. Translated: CASSIDPQWGQPQHF.

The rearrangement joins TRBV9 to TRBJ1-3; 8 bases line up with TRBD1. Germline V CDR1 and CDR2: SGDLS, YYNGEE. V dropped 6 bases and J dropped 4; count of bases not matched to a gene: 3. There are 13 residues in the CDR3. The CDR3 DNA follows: TGTGCCAGCACACAGGGGGTCGGAAACACCATATATTTT. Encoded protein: CASTQGVGNTIYF.

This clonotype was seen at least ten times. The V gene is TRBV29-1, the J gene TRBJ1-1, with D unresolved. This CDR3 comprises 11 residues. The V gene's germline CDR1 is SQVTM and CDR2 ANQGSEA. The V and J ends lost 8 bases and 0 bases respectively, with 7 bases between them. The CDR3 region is CSHSVNTEAFF. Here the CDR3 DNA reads TGCAGCCATAGCGTGAACACTGAAGCTTTCTTT.

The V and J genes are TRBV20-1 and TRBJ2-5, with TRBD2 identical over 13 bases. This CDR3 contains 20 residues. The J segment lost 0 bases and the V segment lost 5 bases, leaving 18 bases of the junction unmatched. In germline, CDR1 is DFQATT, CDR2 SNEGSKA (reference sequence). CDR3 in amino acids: CSAHQYPGLAGAGYQETQYF. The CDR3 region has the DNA TGCAGTGCTCACCAATACCCCGGACTAGCGGGAGCGGGGTACCAAGAGACCCAGTACTTC.

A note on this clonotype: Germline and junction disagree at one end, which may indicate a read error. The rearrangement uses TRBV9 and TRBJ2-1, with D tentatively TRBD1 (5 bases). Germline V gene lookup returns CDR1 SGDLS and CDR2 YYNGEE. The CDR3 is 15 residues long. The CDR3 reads CAGSPGKSPYNEQFF. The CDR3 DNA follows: TGTGCCGGCAGCCCAGGGAAATCCCCTTACAATGAGCAGTTCTTC.

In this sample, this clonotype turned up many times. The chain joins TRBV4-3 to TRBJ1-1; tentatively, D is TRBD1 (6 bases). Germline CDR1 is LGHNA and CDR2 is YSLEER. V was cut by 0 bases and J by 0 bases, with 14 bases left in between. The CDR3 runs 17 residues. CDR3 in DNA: TGCGCCAGCAGCCAAGAACGGGGGCGACATATGAACACTGAAGCTTTCTTT. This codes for CASSQERGRHMNTEAFF.

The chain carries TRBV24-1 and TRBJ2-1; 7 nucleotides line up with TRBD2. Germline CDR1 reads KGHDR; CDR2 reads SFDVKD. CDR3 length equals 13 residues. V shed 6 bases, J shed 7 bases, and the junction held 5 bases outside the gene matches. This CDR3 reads CATSIASGNEQFF. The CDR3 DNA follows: TGTGCCACCAGTATTGCTAGCGGAAATGAGCAGTTCTTC.

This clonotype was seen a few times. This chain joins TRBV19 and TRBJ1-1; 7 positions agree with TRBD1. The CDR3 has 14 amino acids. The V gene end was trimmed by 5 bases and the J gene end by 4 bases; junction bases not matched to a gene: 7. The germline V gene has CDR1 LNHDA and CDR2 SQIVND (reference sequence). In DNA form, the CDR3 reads TGTGCCAGTAGTGTGACAGGGTCCTCCACTGAAGCTTTCTTT. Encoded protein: CASSVTGSSTEAFF.

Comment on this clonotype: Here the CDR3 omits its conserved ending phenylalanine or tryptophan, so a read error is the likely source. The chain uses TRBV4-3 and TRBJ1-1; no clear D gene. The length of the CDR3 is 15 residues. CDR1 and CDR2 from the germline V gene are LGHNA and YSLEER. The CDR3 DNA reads TGCGCCCGCAGCCAGTGGGGTTCGCGAAACACTGAAGCTTTCTCT. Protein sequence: CARSQWGSRNTEAFS.

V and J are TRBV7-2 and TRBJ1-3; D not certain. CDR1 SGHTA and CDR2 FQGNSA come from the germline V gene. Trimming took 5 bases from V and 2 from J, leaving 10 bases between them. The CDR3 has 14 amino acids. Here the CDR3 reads CASSPIITGNTIYF. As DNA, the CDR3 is TGTGCCAGCAGCCCGATCATAACTGGAAACACCATATATTTT.

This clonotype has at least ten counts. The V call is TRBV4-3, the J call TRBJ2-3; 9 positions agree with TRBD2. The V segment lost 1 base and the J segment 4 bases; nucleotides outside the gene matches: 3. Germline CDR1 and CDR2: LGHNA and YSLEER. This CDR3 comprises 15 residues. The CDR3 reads CASSQGTSAPDTQYF. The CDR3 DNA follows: TGCGCCAGCAGCCAAGGGACTAGCGCCCCAGATACGCAGTATTTT.

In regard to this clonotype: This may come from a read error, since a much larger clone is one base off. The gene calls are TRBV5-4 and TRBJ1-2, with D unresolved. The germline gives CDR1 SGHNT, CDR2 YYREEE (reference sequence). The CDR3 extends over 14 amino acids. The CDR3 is CASSAERANYGHTF. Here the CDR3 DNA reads TGTGCCAGCAGCGCAGAACGAGCTAACTATGGCCACACCTTC.

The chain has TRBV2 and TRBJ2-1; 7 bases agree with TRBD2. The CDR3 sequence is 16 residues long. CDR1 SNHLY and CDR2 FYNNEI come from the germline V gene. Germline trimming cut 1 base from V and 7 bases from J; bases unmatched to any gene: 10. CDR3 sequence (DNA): TGTGCCAGCAGTGAAGGTAGCGGGTCGCTCTCGAATGAGCAGTTCTTC. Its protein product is CASSEGSGSLSNEQFF.

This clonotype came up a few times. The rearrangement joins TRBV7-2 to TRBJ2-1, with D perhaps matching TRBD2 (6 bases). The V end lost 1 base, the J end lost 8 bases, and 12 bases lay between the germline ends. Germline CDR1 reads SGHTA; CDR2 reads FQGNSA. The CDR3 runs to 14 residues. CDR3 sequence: CASSLEIGGYEQFF. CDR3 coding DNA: TGTGCCAGCAGCTTAGAAATTGGGGGGTATGAGCAGTTCTTC.